This section outlines one T cell receptor beta chain sequence together with its context. Sequenced by immunoSEQ multiplex PCR; TCRdb stores in-frame clones only, minus some. In the table there are 200,000 to 300,000 clones, around 84% of which are singletons. This record comes from a study of blood T cell repertoires in COVID-19. Material: peripheral blood. This sequence was found in an older woman with COVID-19, enrolled during active disease.

CDR3: CASTLDRAVRNEQFF. The DNA for the CDR3 is TGTGCCAGCACTCTCGACAGGGCTGTCCGGAATGAGCAGTTCTTC. The rearrangement uses TRBV2 and TRBJ2-1; 7 nucleotides agree with TRBD1. V lost 7 bases to trimming and J lost 7 bases; unmatched junction nucleotides: 13. Germline lookup yields CDR1 SNHLY and CDR2 FYNNEI. This CDR3 is 15 amino acids long.